The entry below describes one T cell receptor beta chain. Method: immunoSEQ multiplex PCR; TCRdb's copy keeps in-frame clones and lacks some. The data contain roughly 76,000 clones, around 87% of them singletons. The germline gives CDR1 LNHNV, CDR2 YYDKDF (reference sequence). This CDR3 region has 13 residues. The germline V and J ends were trimmed by 0 bases and 13 bases, with 13 bases remaining between them. This sample is drawn from a study of OX40 agonist ivuxolimab in advanced cancers. Sequenced material: CD4+ or CD8+ T cells sorted from blood, taken in a trial of the OX40 agonist ivuxolimab. This clonotype was obtained from an adult with an advanced solid tumor such as melanoma, head and neck, liver or kidney cancer. The chain carries TRBV15 and TRBJ2-1; D unresolved. In DNA form, the CDR3 reads TGTGCCACCAGCAGAGATTCGGGCAGTGCCCAGTTCTTC. Translation: CATSRDSGSAQFF.